This passage covers 5 T cell receptor beta chains from one sample sequenced in a study of cytomegalovirus exposure and HLA in healthy donors. The PCR contained 60 Vbeta and 13 Jbeta primers. Generated by immunoSEQ multiplex PCR, the TCRdb table keeps only in-frame clones and is missing some. The table lists around 190,000 clones, around 87% of them singletons. The sequencing input was PBMCs. The source of these receptors is a boy aged 2 to 10 in good health and CMV-seronegative.

The J gene is TRBJ2-3, the V gene TRBV13, with 11 nucleotides matching TRBD2. Trimming at V came to 5 bases and at J to 0 bases, leaving 4 bases not matched to a gene. The CDR3 loop spans 16 amino acids. Per the germline V gene, CDR1 is PRHDT and CDR2 is FYEKMQ (reference sequence). Here the CDR3 reads CASSPPSGRSTDTQYF. CDR3 in DNA: TGTGCCAGCAGCCCCCCTAGCGGGAGGAGCACAGATACGCAGTATTTT.

The chain has TRBV28 and TRBJ1-2, with 7 bases aligning to TRBD1. In germline, CDR1 is MDHEN, CDR2 SYDVKM. The V gene end was trimmed by 6 bases and the J gene end by 8 bases; junction bases not matched to a gene: 9. The CDR3 extends over 13 amino acids. CDR3 protein: CASSPGGGDGYTF. The CDR3 region has the DNA TGTGCCAGCAGCCCCGGAGGGGGCGACGGCTACACCTTC.

This clone was recorded once. V is TRBV19 and J is TRBJ2-3; 8 positions agree with TRBD2. The CDR3 runs 16 residues. V lost 3 bases to trimming and J lost 3 bases; unmatched junction nucleotides: 8. Per germline, CDR1 LNHDA and CDR2 SQIVND (reference sequence). The CDR3 DNA follows: TGTGCCAGTAGTATTACCCCCGGGGGGGAAACAGATACGCAGTATTTT. This encodes CASSITPGGETDTQYF.

The rearrangement joins TRBV5-1 to TRBJ2-7; 8 nucleotides agree with TRBD1. CDR1 is SGHRS and CDR2 is YFSETQ in the germline V gene. Unmatched junction bases numbered 9, after V lost 4 bases and J lost 6 bases. The CDR3 is made up of 14 amino acids. DNA for the CDR3: TGCGCCAGCAGCGACTGGACAGGGTCTGTCGAGCAGTACTTC. Its translation is CASSDWTGSVEQYF.

The chain combines TRBV11-3 with TRBJ2-5; TRBD2 matches 13 bases. The CDR3 runs to 15 residues. Germline assignment: CDR1 SGHNT and CDR2 YENEEA. The V segment lost 5 bases and the J segment 4 bases; nucleotides outside the gene matches: 4. CDR3 amino acids: CASSPLAGGGETQYF. The CDR3 DNA reads as TGTGCCAGCAGCCCACTAGCGGGAGGGGGAGAGACCCAGTACTTC. The variable domain in full, completed from reference TRBV11-3 and TRBJ2-5, reads EAGVVQSPRYKIIEKKQPVAFWCNPISGHNTLYWYLQNLGQGPELLIRYENEEAVDDSQLPKDRFSAERLKGVDSTLKIQPAELGDSAVYLCASSPLAGGGETQYFGPGTRLLVL.